These 31 T cell receptor beta chains originate from one sample sequenced in a study of monozygotic twins with inflammatory bowel disease. TCRdb reworked the 5' RACE reads into one entry per CDR3 protein, no DNA. In all, the sample yields around 40,000 distinct CDR3 sequences. Sequences were obtained from blood. All receptors derive from a human donor with ulcerative colitis or Crohn's disease, or a healthy co-twin of an affected twin (not recorded which).

The chain recombines TRBV19 with TRBJ2-1; checking the TCRdb D call of TRBD2 is not possible without DNA. CDR3 size: 14 residues. CDR1 LNHDA and CDR2 SQIVND come from the germline V gene (reference sequence). CDR3 region: CASRGLEVHNEQFF.

J is TRBJ2-3 and V is TRBV30. CDR1 is GTSNPN and CDR2 is SVGIG in the germline V gene (reference sequence). The CDR3 loop spans 11 amino acids. CDR3 in amino acids: CAWSLGDTQYF. Variable domain in full (rest from reference TRBV30 and TRBJ2-3): SQTIHQWPATLVQPVGSPLSLECTVEGTSNPNLYWYRQAAGRGLQLLFYSVGIGQISSEVPQNLSASRPQDRQFILSSKKLLLSDSGFYLCAWSLGDTQYFGPGTRLTVL.

The chain joins TRBV19 to TRBJ2-1; TCRdb gives TRBD2 as the D gene, but with no DNA this cannot be confirmed. CDR1 LNHDA and CDR2 SQIVND come from the germline V gene (reference sequence). The CDR3 sequence is 14 residues long. The CDR3 loop is CASSSLGLDDEQFF.

V is TRBV4-3 and J is TRBJ2-1; TCRdb outputs TRBD1, but without DNA this stays unchecked. Germline V CDR1 and CDR2: LGHNA, YSLEER. The CDR3 sequence is 15 residues long. This chain's CDR3 is CASSRDRSPRNEQFF.

The chain uses TRBV5-1 and TRBJ2-2; TCRdb's assignment of TRBD1 cannot be checked, as there is no DNA. This CDR3 has 18 amino acids. Germline V CDR1 and CDR2: SGHRS, YFSETQ. CDR3 protein: CASSFARYAGPNTGELFF. Full variable domain (remainder filled in from reference TRBV5-1 and TRBJ2-2): KAGVTQTPRYLIKTRGQQVTLSCSPISGHRSVSWYQQTPGQGLQFLFEYFSETQRNKGNFPGRFSGRQFSNSRSEMNVSTLELGDSALYLCASSFARYAGPNTGELFFGEGSRLTVL.

The chain carries TRBV28 and TRBJ2-1; the D call from TCRdb, TRBD1, cannot be confirmed without DNA. CDR1 and CDR2 (germline): MDHEN, SYDVKM. This CDR3 contains 18 residues. CDR3 sequence: CASSLWGGTGEDYNEQFF. The full variable domain, with the rest looked up from reference TRBV28 and TRBJ2-1, is DVKVTQSSRYLVKRTGEKVFLECVQDMDHENMFWYRQDPGLGLRLIYFSYDVKMKEKGDIPEGYSVSREKKERFSLILESASTNQTSMYLCASSLWGGTGEDYNEQFFGPGTRLTVL.

This sequence joins TRBV30 and TRBJ1-1. The CDR3 loop spans 13 amino acids. Germline lookup yields CDR1 GTSNPN and CDR2 SVGIG (reference sequence). The chain's CDR3 is CAWSVQGHNEAFF.

The CDR3 protein is CASSGGQGLAQYF. The J gene is TRBJ2-3, the V gene TRBV10-2; TCRdb's D gene call, TRBD1, goes unchecked for lack of DNA. This CDR3 is 13 amino acids long. From germline, CDR1 is WSHSY and CDR2 SAAADI.

The chain is built from TRBV28 and TRBJ2-1; no DNA is available, so the TRBD1 call from TCRdb remains unchecked. The germline V gene encodes CDR1 MDHEN and CDR2 SYDVKM. The CDR3 has 15 residues. CDR3 region: CASSFIGTVGDEQFF.

The chain recombines TRBV11-2 with TRBJ1-2. Looked up from germline, CDR1 is SGHAT and CDR2 is FQNNGV. CDR3 length: 12 residues. The chain's CDR3 is CASSTTRSGYTF.

The chain employs TRBV6-5 and TRBJ2-6; no DNA is available, so the TRBD1 call from TCRdb remains unchecked. Germline V gene lookup returns CDR1 MNHEY and CDR2 SVGAGI. The CDR3 has 17 residues. CDR3 amino acids: CASSYIHRGNGANVLTF.

Here the CDR3 reads CASVWEGEYQPQHF. This rearrangement joins TRBV28 to TRBJ1-5. CDR3 length: 14 residues. The germline CDR1 and CDR2 sequences are MDHEN and SYDVKM.

V is TRBV5-1 and J is TRBJ1-5. In germline, CDR1 is SGHRS, CDR2 YFSETQ. The CDR3 has 14 residues. The CDR3 here is CASSLVWGEQPQHF.

The chain couples TRBV20-1 to TRBJ2-7; TCRdb's D call, TRBD1, is unchecked because there is no DNA. Germline-derived CDR1 and CDR2 are DFQATT and SNEGSKA (reference sequence). The CDR3 has 15 residues. The CDR3 loop reads CSAPHTAGASYEQYF.

This chain connects TRBV5-1 to TRBJ2-1; TCRdb's assignment of TRBD1 cannot be checked, as there is no DNA. The CDR3 has 19 residues. The V gene's germline CDR1 is SGHRS and CDR2 YFSETQ. The CDR3 reads CASSFGNAGDLWSVNEQFF.

V and J are TRBV11-2 and TRBJ2-7; checking the TCRdb D call of TRBD2 is not possible without DNA. This CDR3 has 15 amino acids. Germline V CDR1 and CDR2: SGHAT, FQNNGV. The CDR3: CASSPASGRPTEQYF.

The chain recombines TRBV29-1 with TRBJ1-1; TCRdb designates TRBD1, a call that cannot be tested without DNA. Germline CDR1 SQVTM, CDR2 ANQGSEA. The CDR3 is 13 amino acids. The CDR3 sequence: CSVPGARDTEAFF.

This chain joins TRBV7-9 and TRBJ1-6. The CDR3 runs to 12 residues. CDR1 is SEHNR, CDR2 FQNEAQ, per germline (reference sequence). CDR3 in amino acids: CASSSWGSPLHF.

This chain uses TRBV12-3 or TRBV12-4 with TRBJ1-2. This CDR3 comprises 12 residues. The chain's CDR3 is CASSFGVHGYTF.

V is TRBV4-2 and J is TRBJ2-7. Germline CDR1 and CDR2: LGHNA and YNFKEQ. This CDR3 is built from 16 residues. The CDR3: CASSPPNERDTYEQYF.

This sequence joins TRBV5-1 and TRBJ2-7. The CDR3 sequence is 12 residues long. CDR1 and CDR2 (germline): SGHRS, YFSETQ. CDR3 loop: CASSLEDYEQYF.

The chain recombines TRBV20-1 with TRBJ2-1; as DNA is missing, the TRBD2 call by TCRdb cannot be tested. The CDR3 runs to 20 residues. Germline loops: CDR1 DFQATT, CDR2 SNEGSKA (reference sequence). The CDR3 protein is CSARDPGGPGGGVSYNEQFF.

The chain has TRBV5-1 and TRBJ2-2. This CDR3 contains 15 residues. Germline-derived CDR1 and CDR2 are SGHRS and YFSETQ. CDR3 sequence: CASSPTDRNTGELFF.

V usage is TRBV12-3 or TRBV12-4 and J usage is TRBJ2-7. This CDR3 spans 12 amino acids. The CDR3 sequence is CASSFHAIEQYF.

CDR3 in amino acids: CASSLQSQETQYF. This chain connects TRBV7-3 to TRBJ2-5. In germline, CDR1 is SGHTA, CDR2 FQGTGA. CDR3 size: 13 residues.

The chain links TRBV2 to TRBJ1-1; no DNA is available, so the TRBD1 call from TCRdb remains unchecked. Germline V CDR1 and CDR2: SNHLY, FYNNEI. This CDR3 region has 15 residues. The CDR3 protein is CASDPGTGGHTEAFF.

This chain's CDR3 is CASSLADSPEQYF. This sequence joins TRBV27 and TRBJ2-7; the TRBD1 assignment by TCRdb is unverifiable without DNA. Per germline, CDR1 MNHEY and CDR2 SMNVEV (reference sequence). The CDR3 has 13 amino acids.

V usage is TRBV5-4 and J usage is TRBJ1-4; TCRdb lists TRBD1, though no DNA is available to test this call. This CDR3 spans 16 amino acids. Germline CDR1 is SGHNT and CDR2 is YYREEE (reference sequence). The CDR3 spells CASSVRDRGGNEKLFF.

The chain combines TRBV3-1 with TRBJ2-7; TCRdb calls TRBD1, which cannot be checked without DNA. This CDR3 region has 13 residues. Looked up from germline, CDR1 is LGHDT and CDR2 is YNNKEL (reference sequence). This CDR3 is CASLQGPGHEQYF.

The chain uses TRBV25-1 and TRBJ2-7; TCRdb's D call of TRBD1 is untestable without DNA. Germline V gene sequence: CDR1 MGHDK, CDR2 SYGVNS. This CDR3 has 15 amino acids. Here the CDR3 reads CASSAGTVPPYEQYF.

The chain is built from TRBV27 and TRBJ2-5; the D call from TCRdb, TRBD1, cannot be confirmed without DNA. Germline values: CDR1 MNHEY, CDR2 SMNVEV (reference sequence). There are 14 residues in the CDR3. CDR3 in amino acids: CTSSPGTTQETQYF.